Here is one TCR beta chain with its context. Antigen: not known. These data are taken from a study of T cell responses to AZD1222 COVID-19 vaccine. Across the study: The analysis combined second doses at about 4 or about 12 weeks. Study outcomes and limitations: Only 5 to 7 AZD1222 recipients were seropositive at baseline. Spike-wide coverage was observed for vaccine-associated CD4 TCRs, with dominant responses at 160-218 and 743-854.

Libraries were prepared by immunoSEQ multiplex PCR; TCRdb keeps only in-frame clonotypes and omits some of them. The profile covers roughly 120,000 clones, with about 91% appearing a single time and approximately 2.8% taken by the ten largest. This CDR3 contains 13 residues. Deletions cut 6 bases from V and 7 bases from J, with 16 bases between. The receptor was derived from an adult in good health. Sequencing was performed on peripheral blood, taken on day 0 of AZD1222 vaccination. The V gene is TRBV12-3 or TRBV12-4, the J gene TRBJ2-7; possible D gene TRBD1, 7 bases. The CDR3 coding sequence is TGTGCCAGCAGCCGCGGGACAGCTCGAGAGCAGTACTTC. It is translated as CASSRGTAREQYF.